This T cell receptor (beta chain) was retrieved from a study of OX40 agonist ivuxolimab in advanced cancers. Across the study: The group had a mean age of about 65 years, ranged from 23 to 79, and was approximately 81% male.

Profiling relied on immunoSEQ multiplex PCR, and the TCRdb table lists in-frame clones only, not all of them. The sample records about 83,000 clones, 70% to 90% being singletons. The CDR3 contains 18 residues. Germline CDR1 LNHDA, CDR2 SQIVND (reference sequence). V trimming: 3 bases; J trimming: 4 bases; junction bases outside the gene matches: 10. Material: CD4+ or CD8+ T cells sorted from blood, obtained in a trial of the OX40 agonist ivuxolimab. The receptor comes from an adult with an advanced solid tumor such as melanoma, head and neck, liver or kidney cancer. The rearrangement joins TRBV19 to TRBJ2-3, with 13 nucleotides matching TRBD2. The CDR3 nucleotides are TGTGCCAGTAGTATGGGGCAACTAGCGGGGGGGCCGTCAGATACGCAGTATTTT. Translating it yields CASSMGQLAGGPSDTQYF.